This T cell receptor beta chain was identified during a study of blood T cell repertoires in COVID-19. On the study more broadly: COVID-19 samples from acute and convalescent phases originated in the United States, Italy and Spain. PBMCs, B-cell-depleted T cells, or T cells provided the cDNA or gDNA that made up the material.

As handled by the study authors: Amplified reference gene primers provided the basis for estimating nucleated cell counts. Method: immunoSEQ multiplex PCR; TCRdb's copy keeps in-frame clones and lacks some. Clone size and the V and J calls come from that table; the DNA yielded D and trimming. Seen here are about 330,000 clones, 86% observed once, and the top ten hold 1.5% to 2%. This CDR3 spans 14 amino acids. Germline-derived CDR1 and CDR2 are SNHLY and FYNNEI. V lost 5 bases and J 3 bases, leaving 14 bases between the germline ends. The rearrangement joins TRBV2 to TRBJ2-7; possibly TRBD2 for D (6 bases). Sequenced material: peripheral blood. The sequence was obtained from a woman aged 45 to 65 with acute or convalescent COVID-19. The CDR3 DNA sequence: TGTGCCAGCAGTCGAGACCCGGGACTCTACGAGCAGTACTTC. Protein: CASSRDPGLYEQYF. Using reference TRBV2 and TRBJ2-7 for the parts outside the CDR3, the full variable domain is EPEVTQTPSHQVTQMGQEVILRCVPISNHLYFYWYRQILGQKVEFLVSFYNNEISEKSEIFDDQFSVERPDGSNFTLKIRSTKLEDSAMYFCASSRDPGLYEQYFGPGTRLTVT.